These 11 T cell receptor beta chains came from one sample sequenced in a study of T cell repertoires in cytomegalovirus infection. These receptors have no identified antigens. TCRdb called the reads again in MiXCR, with one record for every CDR3 protein. Of about 360,000 distinct CDR3 sequences listed, about 35% are singletons. Sequenced here: cultured PBMCs, sampled from culture after CMV antigen stimulation. The receptors originated from a human donor in good health (CMV status not recorded). Some clones in this sample may be carry-over from other donors' samples.

The chain has TRBV7-9 and TRBJ1-2; D call uncertain. Germline-derived CDR1 and CDR2 are SEHNR and FQNEAQ (reference sequence). V was pared by 5 bases and J by 7 bases, with 17 bases between. The CDR3 has 14 residues. The CDR3 region is CASSPATIGPGYTF. The CDR3 DNA is TGTGCCAGCAGCCCCGCTACCATCGGCCCTGGCTACACCTTC.

The chain combines TRBV12-3 or TRBV12-4 with TRBJ1-2, with D perhaps matching TRBD1 (5 bases). The V and J ends lost 5 bases and 8 bases respectively, with 18 bases between them. This CDR3 is 14 amino acids long. The DNA for the CDR3 is TGTGCCAGCAGTCCCCTCCTCGGCAGGGCCGGCTACACCTTC. The encoded protein is CASSPLLGRAGYTF.

The chain links TRBV3-1 to TRBJ2-7; 7 bases match TRBD1. The CDR3 is 15 amino acids. Germline V lookup: CDR1 LGHDT, CDR2 YNNKEL (reference sequence). The junction had 5 bases not matched to a gene; V was cut back by 3 bases and J by 0 bases. CDR3 in amino acids: CASSHTGAGSYEQYF. For the CDR3, the DNA is TGTGCCAGCAGCCACACAGGGGCGGGCTCCTACGAGCAGTACTTC.

This chain uses TRBV19 with TRBJ1-5; TRBD1 agrees at 9 bases. In germline, CDR1 is LNHDA, CDR2 SQIVND (reference sequence). V gave up 7 bases and J gave up 2 bases; unmatched junction bases: 9. This CDR3 has 16 amino acids. The CDR3 DNA reads as TGTGCCAGTATCCCGGACAGGGGAGGCGGCAATCAGCCCCAGCATTTT. Protein product: CASIPDRGGGNQPQHF.

V gene TRBV9 combines with J gene TRBJ2-7; 7 positions agree with TRBD1. J gave up 5 bases and V 3 bases, and 8 bases lay outside the gene matches. The length of the CDR3 is 14 residues. Germline V gene data show CDR1 as SGDLS and CDR2 as YYNGEE. Here the CDR3 reads CASSAAGTAHEQYF. CDR3 nucleotide sequence: TGTGCCAGCAGCGCCGCCGGGACAGCCCACGAGCAGTACTTC.

The chain has TRBV19 and TRBJ2-6; a weak D match, TRBD1 (5 bases). From germline, CDR1 is LNHDA and CDR2 SQIVND (reference sequence). V was clipped by 7 bases and J by 4 bases, with 11 bases between them. The CDR3 runs to 14 residues. CDR3 loop: CASTGARGANVLTF. Written as DNA, the CDR3 is TGTGCCAGTACTGGGGCGAGAGGGGCCAACGTCCTGACTTTC. Full variable domain (remainder filled in from reference TRBV19 and TRBJ2-6): DGGITQSPKYLFRKEGQNVTLSCEQNLNHDAMYWYRQDPGQGLRLIYYSQIVNDFQKGDIAEGYSVSREKKESFPLTVTSAQKNPTAFYLCASTGARGANVLTFGAGSRLTVL.

This chain links TRBV4-1 with TRBJ2-2; D might be TRBD2 (5 bases). V gave up 1 base and J gave up 7 bases, with 16 bases separating them. Germline assignment: CDR1 MGHRA and CDR2 YSYEKL. The CDR3 sequence is 16 residues long. This CDR3 reads CASSQAGLTVSGELFF. The CDR3 DNA is TGCGCCAGCAGCCAAGCTGGACTGACGGTTAGCGGGGAGCTGTTTTTT.

Ten or more counts support this clonotype. V usage is TRBV7-2 and J usage is TRBJ1-4; D remains ambiguous. V shed 3 bases and J shed 8 bases, with 16 bases lying between them. Germline loops: CDR1 SGHTA, CDR2 FQGNSA. This CDR3 region has 15 residues. The CDR3 loop reads CASSFLGSIREKLFF. CDR3 nucleotides: TGTGCCAGCAGCTTCCTGGGTTCTATAAGAGAAAAACTGTTTTTT.

The chain has TRBV11-2 and TRBJ1-1; the D is unclear. Trimming took 3 bases from V and 8 from J, leaving 19 bases between them. This CDR3 is 15 amino acids long. Per the germline V gene, CDR1 is SGHAT and CDR2 is FQNNGV. CDR3 DNA sequence: TGTGCCAGCAGCTTCCGGCAAGGTGGGATCTGGGAAGCTTTCTTT. This sequence encodes CASSFRQGGIWEAFF.

This clonotype has ten or more counts. J is TRBJ1-5 and V is TRBV6-1, with a tentative D call TRBD1 (5 bases). The CDR3 is 14 residues long. CDR1 MNHNS and CDR2 SASEGT come from the germline V gene. V was trimmed by 7 bases and J by 1 base, leaving 11 bases between them. CDR3 coding DNA: TGTGCCAGCACCCATCGGGGGAGCAATCAGCCCCAGCATTTT. This encodes CASTHRGSNQPQHF.

This sequence joins TRBV7-3 and TRBJ2-1; 7 bases match TRBD1. The CDR3 length is 14 residues. V shed 5 bases, J shed 6 bases, and the junction held 7 bases outside the gene matches. The V gene's germline CDR1 is SGHTA and CDR2 FQGTGA. The CDR3 DNA sequence: TGTGCCAGCAGCACCGACAGGGCCCGCAATGAGCAGTTCTTC. This encodes CASSTDRARNEQFF.